The 5 T cell receptor beta chains below all came from one sample that was sequenced in a study of cytomegalovirus exposure and HLA in healthy donors. It was with 60 Vbeta and 13 Jbeta primers that the PCR ran. Data came from immunoSEQ multiplex PCR; TCRdb stores just in-frame clones and leaves some out. The repertoire holds nearly 110,000 clones, with about 64% as singletons. Sample: PBMCs. The receptor source for this set is a female donor in good health and CMV-seronegative.

The V call is TRBV6-5, the J call TRBJ1-4; D remains ambiguous. Germline CDR1 is MNHEY and CDR2 is SVGAGI. The V and J ends lost 2 bases and 5 bases respectively, with 9 bases between them. This CDR3 contains 14 residues. The CDR3 sequence is CASSYRPGNEKLFF. DNA of the CDR3: TGTGCCAGCAGTTACCGGCCGGGGAATGAAAAACTGTTTTTT.

The CDR3 nucleotides are TGTGCCAGCAGTGATTGGACAGGGTGGGGGGAAAAACTGTTTTTT. As protein: CASSDWTGWGEKLFF. The chain employs TRBV25-1 and TRBJ1-4; the match to TRBD1 covers 8 bases. CDR1 is MGHDK, CDR2 SYGVNS, per germline. V gave up 3 bases and J gave up 8 bases; unmatched junction bases: 8. This CDR3 contains 15 residues. Together with reference TRBV25-1 and TRBJ1-4, the CDR3 gives the full variable domain: EADIYQTPRYLVIGTGKKITLECSQTMGHDKMYWYQQDPGMELHLIHYSYGVNSTEKGDLSSESTVSRIRTEHFPLTLESARPSHTSQYLCASSDWTGWGEKLFFGSGTQLSVL.

The rearrangement joins TRBV27 to TRBJ2-2; tentatively, D is TRBD2 (6 bases). Trimming left V 3 bases short and J 6 bases short, with 8 bases between. This CDR3 has 13 residues. CDR1 is MNHEY, CDR2 SMNVEV, per germline (reference sequence). Here the CDR3 reads CASSLGGAGELFF. The CDR3 region has the DNA TGTGCCAGCAGTTTGGGGGGAGCCGGGGAGCTGTTTTTT.

This chain uses TRBV4-1 with TRBJ1-2, with 8 bases matching TRBD1. Germline V gene sequence: CDR1 MGHRA, CDR2 YSYEKL. The CDR3 length is 15 residues. After removal of 1 base from V and 4 bases from J, the junction contained 5 bases not matched to a gene. The CDR3 nucleotides read TGCGCCAGCAGCCAAGGGGACAGGAGTTCCTATGGCTACACCTTC. The encoded protein is CASSQGDRSSYGYTF.

The V and J genes are TRBV7-3 and TRBJ2-5; 10 nucleotides align to TRBD2. Germline V gives CDR1 SGHTA, CDR2 FQGTGA. V was pared by 2 bases and J by 2 bases, with 5 bases of the junction left unmatched. The CDR3 spans 16 residues. CDR3 protein: CASSLDSGRGQETQYF. CDR3 sequence (DNA): TGTGCCAGCAGCTTAGACAGCGGGAGGGGGCAAGAGACCCAGTACTTC.